The rows below give T cell receptor beta chains drawn from one sample of a study of cytomegalovirus exposure and HLA in healthy donors. Generated by immunoSEQ multiplex PCR, the TCRdb table keeps only in-frame clones and is missing some. The sample holds around 100,000 clones, 75% to 80% seen once. Sequencing input: PBMCs. All receptors derive from a man in his fifties or sixties in good health and CMV-seropositive. Each CDR3 is given with its conserved first and last residue. D genes are given only for firm matches. Rows may omit the clone size; those that give it use once, few, many or a size class.

D	J	size	V	length	DNA	CDR3
TRBD1	TRBJ1-2	once	TRBV6-6	14	TGTGCCAGCAGTGCCCGGACAGGGAATGATGGCTACACCTTC	CASSARTGNDGYTF
-	TRBJ1-5	-	TRBV21-1	13	TGTGCCAGCCGCCCGTCGGGGAGGCAGCCCCAGCATTTT	CASRPSGRQPQHF
TRBD1	TRBJ1-1	-	TRBV11-3	15	TGTGCCAGCAGCTTGCAGACAGGGGGGAACACTGAAGCTTTCTTT	CASSLQTGGNTEAFF
TRBD1	TRBJ1-2	once	TRBV5-1	15	TGCGCCAGCAGCTTGCCGGGACAGGGGGGAAATGGCTACACCTTC	CASSLPGQGGNGYTF
-	TRBJ1-2	-	TRBV5-4	12	TGTGCCAGCAGCGAGGACAGCTATGGCTACACCTTC	CASSEDSYGYTF
TRBD1	TRBJ1-1	-	TRBV5-5	17	TGTGCCAGCAGCTTATTACAGGGGGGGTTAATGAACACTGAAGCTTTCTTT	CASSLLQGGLMNTEAFF
-	TRBJ1-6	once	TRBV7-9	18	TGTGCCAGCAGCTTAAATCAGGGATCCAGCTCCTATAATTCACCCCTCCACTTT	CASSLNQGSSSYNSPLHF
-	TRBJ1-2	-	TRBV28	15	TGTGCCAGCAGTTTACAGACACTTATTAACTATGGCTACACCTTC	CASSLQTLINYGYTF
-	TRBJ2-7	-	TRBV2	13	TGTGCCAGCCAACAGGACGGCTCCTACGAGCAGTACTTC	CASQQDGSYEQYF
-	TRBJ2-7	-	TRBV2	15	TGTGCCAGCAGCCCGACAGCCGAAAGCCTCTACGAGCAGTACTTC	CASSPTAESLYEQYF
-	TRBJ2-2	-	TRBV12-5	17	TGTGCTAGTGGTTTGGTACGGGTAGCAACACCCTCCGGGGAGCTGTTTTTT	CASGLVRVATPSGELFF
-	TRBJ2-7	-	TRBV13	15	TGTGCCAGCAGCTTAGAGGGCGGGACGGCCTACGAGCAGTACTTC	CASSLEGGTAYEQYF
-	TRBJ2-5	-	TRBV30	16	TGTGCCTGGAGTGTAACGGGGGGCGGGGGTCAAGAGACCCAGTACTTC	CAWSVTGGGGQETQYF
TRBD1	TRBJ1-2	once	TRBV27	15	TGTGCCAGCACCCCGTTACAGGGGACTGTGGATGGCTACACCTTC	CASTPLQGTVDGYTF
TRBD1	TRBJ2-5	-	TRBV30	12	TGTGCCTGGGGGACAGGCCAAGAGACCCAGTACTTC	CAWGTGQETQYF
-	TRBJ1-1	-	TRBV11-2	15	TGTGCCAGCAGCCCCCGCGGGAGGGGCGTGAGTGAAGCTTTCTTT	CASSPRGRGVSEAFF
-	TRBJ1-4	-	TRBV15	13	TGTGCCACCAGCGGCGGGGGCCGGGAAAAACTGTTTTTT	CATSGGGREKLFF
TRBD2	TRBJ2-3	-	TRBV13	15	TGTGCCAGCAGCTTGACGGGGGGGCCGGGGGATACGCAGTATTTT	CASSLTGGPGDTQYF
-	TRBJ1-5	-	TRBV29-1	17	TGCAGCGCCGCCGAGAGGGGGGGGGCGGAAGGCAATCAGCCCCAGCATTTT	CSAAERGGAEGNQPQHF
TRBD1	TRBJ1-6	-	TRBV5-4	15	TGTGCCAGCAGCGTCCGGGACAGGGGGTTCTCACCCCTCCACTTT	CASSVRDRGFSPLHF
-	TRBJ1-2	once	TRBV11-2	12	TGTGCCAGCCGGGGTGACGCCTATGGCTACACCTTC	CASRGDAYGYTF
TRBD1	TRBJ1-5	once	TRBV19	13	TGTGCCACTGAAGACAGGGTCACTCAGCCCCAGCATTTT	CATEDRVTQPQHF
TRBD2	TRBJ2-1	-	TRBV19	14	TGTGCCAGTAGCGGGACTAGCGGGAACAATGAGCAGTTCTTC	CASSGTSGNNEQFF
-	TRBJ1-1	-	TRBV29-1	13	TGCAGCGTGATGACAGGCAGTAACACTGAAGCTTTCTTT	CSVMTGSNTEAFF
TRBD1	TRBJ2-7	-	TRBV10-3	14	TGTGCCATCAGCCCAAGGGAGACAGGGTACGAGCAGTACTTC	CAISPRETGYEQYF
-	TRBJ1-4	-	TRBV7-2	15	TGTGCCAGCAGCTTATATATGGACGGGAGGGAAAAACTGTTTTTT	CASSLYMDGREKLFF
-	TRBJ2-5	-	TRBV7-2	13	TGTGCCAGCAGCTACGACGCGGGAGAGACCCAGTACTTC	CASSYDAGETQYF
TRBD2	TRBJ2-2	-	TRBV2	20	TGTGCCAGCAGTGAAGCGGGTATCAGCGGGGGTTTATTGGCCACCGGGGAGCTGTTTTTT	CASSEAGISGGLLATGELFF
-	TRBJ1-2	-	TRBV28	13	TGTGCCAGCATCGCAGGGCCGAACTATGGCTACACCTTC	CASIAGPNYGYTF
TRBD2	TRBJ2-3	-	TRBV5-6	17	TGTGCCAGCAGCTTGGGGACTAGCGCTTCGGGGTCAGATACGCAGTATTTT	CASSLGTSASGSDTQYF
TRBD1	TRBJ2-3	-	TRBV19	13	TGTGCCAGTAGTGAGGACAGGGTGGATACGCAGTATTTT	CASSEDRVDTQYF
-	TRBJ2-5	-	TRBV10-3	14	TGTGCCACCGCCGATTCGACAGGTGGAGAGACCCAGTACTTC	CATADSTGGETQYF
-	TRBJ2-5	once	TRBV5-6	13	TGTGCCAGCAGCTTGGGGACAGTAGGGACCCAGTACTTC	CASSLGTVGTQYF
TRBD1	TRBJ1-6	-	TRBV7-8	15	TGTGCCAGCAGCCCAGGGGGCTCCTATAATTCACCCCTCCACTTT	CASSPGGSYNSPLHF
-	TRBJ1-5	-	TRBV19	13	TGTGCCAGTGGGGACACTAGCAATCAGCCCCAGCATTTT	CASGDTSNQPQHF
TRBD1	TRBJ2-2	few	TRBV6-6	16	TGTGCCAGCAGCCCCCCGACAGGGAGAAACACCGGGGAGCTGTTTTTT	CASSPPTGRNTGELFF
TRBD1	TRBJ2-7	-	TRBV27	15	TGTGCCAGCAGTTCCTCCGGGACAGGGTGGTACGAGCAGTACTTC	CASSSSGTGWYEQYF
-	TRBJ1-1	-	TRBV18	14	TGTGCCAGCTCGCCCTCGACAGGGAACACTGAAGCTTTCTTT	CASSPSTGNTEAFF
-	TRBJ2-7	-	TRBV10-3	14	TGTGCCATCAGTGACCAGGGCTTCGGCTACGAGCAGTACTTC	CAISDQGFGYEQYF
-	TRBJ1-3	-	TRBV6-5	11	TGTGCCAGCAGTTACCAGGACACCATATATTTT	CASSYQDTIYF
TRBD1	TRBJ1-5	-	TRBV25-1	14	TGTGCCAGCGGCGCAGGGGGCGGTGGTCAGCCCCAGCATTTT	CASGAGGGGQPQHF
TRBD1	TRBJ2-7	-	TRBV18	13	TGTGCCAGCTCAGGGACAGGGTCTTACGAGCAGTACTTC	CASSGTGSYEQYF
-	TRBJ2-7	-	TRBV9	15	TGTGCCAGCAGCCCAGACAGCACAATCCTACACGAGCAGTACTTC	CASSPDSTILHEQYF
-	TRBJ2-5	-	TRBV7-9	15	TGTTCCAGCAGCCCAGGACTCGAGCCGCTAGAGACCCAGTACTTC	CSSSPGLEPLETQYF
-	TRBJ1-4	-	TRBV10-2	13	TGCGCCAGCCTAGGAACAACTAATGAAAAACTGTTTTTT	CASLGTTNEKLFF
TRBD1	TRBJ2-1	-	TRBV19	12	TGTGCCAGTCGACAGGGGGCAAAGGAGCAGTTCTTC	CASRQGAKEQFF
-	TRBJ1-6	few	TRBV10-3	15	TGTGCCATCAGTGAGTTAGGACAAGGGGATTCACCCCTCCACTTT	CAISELGQGDSPLHF
TRBD2	TRBJ2-5	many	TRBV7-9	14	TGTGCCATCCAACTAGCGGGGGTGGGAGAGACCCAGTACTTC	CAIQLAGVGETQYF
TRBD2	TRBJ2-5	-	TRBV7-2	13	TGTGCCAGCAGCTTATTAGCGGGGGAGACCCAGTACTTC	CASSLLAGETQYF
TRBD1	TRBJ2-1	medium-sized	TRBV5-1	13	TGCGCCAGCAGCATGGACAGGGGCAATGAGCAGTTCTTC	CASSMDRGNEQFF
TRBD1	TRBJ1-1	few	TRBV12-5	13	TGTGCTAGTGGTTTGGACAGGGACAGTGAAGCTTTCTTT	CASGLDRDSEAFF
TRBD2	TRBJ2-1	-	TRBV29-1	13	TGCAGCGTTGAAGGTCTGGGGGGGAATGAGCAGTTCTTC	CSVEGLGGNEQFF
TRBD1	TRBJ1-6	-	TRBV5-1	16	TGCGCCAGCAGCCCCGACAGGGCCGTTAATAATTCACCCCTCCACTTT	CASSPDRAVNNSPLHF
TRBD2	TRBJ2-6	-	TRBV2	19	TGTGCCAGCAGTGAAACTAGCGGGGGCGGGGGCCCTGGGGCCAACGTCCTGACTTTC	CASSETSGGGGPGANVLTF
TRBD1	TRBJ2-7	-	TRBV11-2	14	TGTGCCAGCAGCCCAACCGGGACAGGGTACGAGCAGTACTTC	CASSPTGTGYEQYF